These 25 T cell receptor beta chains came from one sample sequenced in a study of a mutant IDH1 vaccine in newly diagnosed glioma. Noted time point: week 11, during vaccination. A single vaccine dose contained 300 ug of mutant IDH1 20-mer peptide, and topical imiquimod was used with it. The repertoire was sequenced with immunoSEQ multiplex PCR; TCRdb's copy has only in-frame clones and lacks some. The sample shows tens of thousands of clones, 80% of them seen only once. Their cognate antigens are unknown. This specimen was PBMCs, taken from a glioma patient whose treatment included an IDH1 peptide vaccine. Receptors were obtained from a man over 45 with glioma.

This chain joins TRBV4-1 and TRBJ2-7, with TRBD1 matching 7 bases. The CDR3 covers 15 residues. Germline lookup yields CDR1 MGHRA and CDR2 YSYEKL. With 4 bases clipped from V and 3 bases from J, the junction kept 9 bases outside the gene matches. The CDR3 reads CASSLLTGYDYEQYF. CDR3 sequence (DNA): TGCGCCAGCAGCCTATTGACAGGGTATGACTACGAGCAGTACTTC.

The chain couples TRBV5-1 to TRBJ1-2; 7 bases agree with TRBD1. Germline V gives CDR1 SGHRS, CDR2 YFSETQ. The junction had 4 bases not matched to a gene; V was cut back by 0 bases and J by 5 bases. This CDR3 is 14 amino acids long. The CDR3 bases are TGCGCCAGCAGCTTGGGGTCAGGGGGGTATGGCTACACCTTC. As protein: CASSLGSGGYGYTF.

The chain is built from TRBV6-5 and TRBJ1-6; no firm D call. Per germline, CDR1 MNHEY and CDR2 SVGAGI. V was clipped by 6 bases and J by 9 bases, with 12 bases between them. This CDR3 has 13 residues. DNA of the CDR3: TGTGCCAGCAGCCAACTTCGGTCTTCACCCCTCCACTTT. Its translation is CASSQLRSSPLHF.

The genes are TRBV18 and TRBJ2-1; D not certain. This CDR3 comprises 13 residues. V was shortened by 0 bases and J by 5 bases, with 5 bases between the two germline ends. In germline, CDR1 is KGHSH, CDR2 LQKENI. This CDR3 is CASSPPLDNEQFF. The CDR3 DNA sequence: TGTGCCAGCTCACCACCGTTGGACAATGAGCAGTTCTTC.

There are a few counts of this clone. In nucleotides, the CDR3 is TGTGCCAGCAGCGGGGTGTCAGATACGCAGTATTTT. Translating it yields CASSGVSDTQYF. This chain joins TRBV27 and TRBJ2-3; D may be TRBD2 (5 bases). V was trimmed by 6 bases and J by 4 bases, leaving 8 bases between them. The CDR3 is made up of 12 amino acids. Germline CDR1 MNHEY, CDR2 SMNVEV (reference sequence).

The V gene is TRBV10-3, the J gene TRBJ1-1, with D perhaps TRBD1 (6 bases). V was pared by 5 bases and J by 5 bases, with 12 bases between. The CDR3 covers 13 residues. The germline V gene has CDR1 ENHRY and CDR2 SYGVKD. CDR3 in DNA: TGTGCCATCAGTACAGGGTTACGGACTGAAGCTTTCTTT. Residues: CAISTGLRTEAFF.

V and J are TRBV10-3 and TRBJ2-7, with 8 bases identical to TRBD1. The J segment lost 1 base and the V segment lost 4 bases, leaving 3 bases of the junction unmatched. CDR1 and CDR2 from the germline V gene are ENHRY and SYGVKD. The CDR3 spans 14 residues. CDR3 DNA: TGTGCCATCAGTGGGGGGACAGGATCCTACGAGCAGTACTTC. Residues: CAISGGTGSYEQYF.

The chain couples TRBV4-1 to TRBJ1-2; D is unresolved. There are 13 residues in the CDR3. Looked up from germline, CDR1 is MGHRA and CDR2 is YSYEKL. V lost 4 bases to trimming and J lost 5 bases, with 11 bases between them. The CDR3 spells CASSRSSDYGYTF. The CDR3 bases are TGCGCCAGCAGCCGAAGCTCAGATTATGGCTACACCTTC.

The chain uses TRBV7-9 and TRBJ1-1; perhaps TRBD1 as D (6 bases). In germline, CDR1 is SEHNR, CDR2 FQNEAQ (reference sequence). Trimming took 2 bases from V and 8 from J, leaving 12 bases between them. This CDR3 has 13 residues. CDR3 coding DNA: TGTGCCAGCAGCTTAAAAGGGGGGACCGAAGCTTTCTTT. This codes for CASSLKGGTEAFF.

The chain recombines TRBV5-4 with TRBJ1-2, with 10 bases lining up with TRBD1. CDR3 length: 13 amino acids. Trimming removed 3 bases from V and 8 bases from J; junction bases left unmatched: 4. The V gene's germline CDR1 is SGHNT and CDR2 YYREEE (reference sequence). CDR3 DNA sequence: TGTGCCAGCAGCTGGGACAGGGGACAGGGCTACACCTTC. This gives the protein CASSWDRGQGYTF.

CDR3 loop: CAISRRGLAGQPQETQYF. As DNA, the CDR3 is TGTGCCATCAGCCGGCGGGGATTAGCGGGGCAACCCCAAGAGACCCAGTACTTC. The rearrangement uses TRBV10-3 and TRBJ2-5; 8 nucleotides line up with TRBD2. After removal of 6 bases from V and 1 base from J, the junction contained 16 bases not matched to a gene. This CDR3 spans 18 amino acids. In germline, CDR1 is ENHRY, CDR2 SYGVKD.

This chain uses TRBV5-1 with TRBJ1-1; D perhaps matches TRBD1 (6 bases). The CDR3 contains 14 residues. Germline V CDR1 and CDR2: SGHRS, YFSETQ. The V end lost 4 bases, the J end lost 0 bases, and 10 bases lay between the germline ends. Here the CDR3 DNA reads TGCGCCAGCAGCCCGACAGGTTTGAACACTGAAGCTTTCTTT. Translated: CASSPTGLNTEAFF.

The chain has TRBV4-2 and TRBJ1-6, with D uncertain. The germline V gene encodes CDR1 LGHNA and CDR2 YNFKEQ. The V end lost 0 bases, the J end lost 9 bases, and 0 bases lay between the germline ends. CDR3 length: 11 amino acids. The CDR3 reads CASSQDSPLHF. CDR3 in DNA: TGTGCCAGCAGCCAAGATTCACCCCTCCACTTT.

The gene calls are TRBV4-3 and TRBJ1-2, with D uncertain. Germline CDR1 and CDR2: LGHNA and YSLEER. V lost 0 bases, J lost 5 bases, and 13 bases lay in between. This CDR3 is 15 amino acids long. The chain's CDR3 is CASSQDRNRGYGYTF. In DNA form, the CDR3 reads TGCGCCAGCAGCCAAGACAGGAATCGAGGTTATGGCTACACCTTC.

The gene calls are TRBV5-1 and TRBJ2-1, with 10 bases identical to TRBD2. CDR3 length: 15 amino acids. The V segment lost 0 bases and the J segment 7 bases; nucleotides outside the gene matches: 4. From germline, CDR1 is SGHRS and CDR2 YFSETQ. CDR3 in amino acids: CASSLAIAGGNEQFF. In DNA, the CDR3 is TGCGCCAGCAGCTTGGCGATAGCGGGAGGAAATGAGCAGTTCTTC.

This clone showed up just once. V and J are TRBV19 and TRBJ1-2; TRBD1 agrees at 7 bases. The CDR3 contains 14 residues. Germline CDR1 LNHDA, CDR2 SQIVND (reference sequence). The ends lost 4 bases at V and 8 bases at J; junction bases unmatched: 10. The DNA for the CDR3 is TGTGCCAGTAGTAGACTAGAGGGGGCGCGCGGCTACACCTTC. The encoded protein is CASSRLEGARGYTF.

The J gene is TRBJ1-1, the V gene TRBV30; weak D call: TRBD1 (5 bases). Trimming pared 4 bases from V and 3 bases from J, leaving 6 bases between. CDR1 and CDR2 (germline): GTSNPN, SVGIG (reference sequence). The CDR3 runs 11 residues. In DNA form, the CDR3 reads TGTGCCTGGAAGGGGTACACTGAAGCTTTCTTT. The encoded protein is CAWKGYTEAFF.

The V gene is TRBV14, the J gene TRBJ2-1; TRBD2 aligns across 8 bases. The ends lost 0 bases at V and 2 bases at J; junction bases unmatched: 3. The CDR3 contains 16 residues. In germline, CDR1 is SGHDN, CDR2 FVKESK. CDR3 protein: CASSQERGGTYNEQFF. For the CDR3, the DNA is TGTGCCAGCAGCCAAGAACGGGGGGGAACCTACAATGAGCAGTTCTTC.

The chain couples TRBV5-1 to TRBJ2-6; D remains ambiguous. The germline V gene has CDR1 SGHRS and CDR2 YFSETQ. This CDR3 is 16 amino acids long. The ends were cut back, 4 bases at V and 1 base at J, with 12 bases in the middle. CDR3 region: CASSVGPASGANVLTF. The DNA for the CDR3 is TGCGCCAGCAGCGTAGGTCCAGCTTCTGGGGCCAACGTCCTGACTTTC.

V gene TRBV10-3 combines with J gene TRBJ1-5, with 7 bases aligning to TRBD1. The J segment lost 4 bases and the V segment lost 10 bases, leaving 4 bases of the junction unmatched. Germline V gene sequence: CDR1 ENHRY, CDR2 SYGVKD. The CDR3 runs to 12 residues. In DNA form, the CDR3 reads TGTGCCACGGGGACAGAAAATCAGCCCCAGCATTTT. Translation: CATGTENQPQHF.

The J gene is TRBJ1-2, the V gene TRBV28, with a tentative D call TRBD1 (5 bases). Trimming removed 8 bases from V and 7 bases from J, with 11 bases in between. The CDR3 is made up of 11 amino acids. Germline values: CDR1 MDHEN, CDR2 SYDVKM. CDR3 amino acids: CASGGATGYTF. The CDR3 region has the DNA TGTGCCAGCGGGGGTGCGACTGGCTACACCTTC.

The rearrangement joins TRBV18 to TRBJ1-4; D gene unclear. From germline, CDR1 is KGHSH and CDR2 LQKENI. This CDR3 contains 14 residues. V was pared by 3 bases and J by 3 bases, with 8 bases between. The CDR3 region has the DNA TGTGCCAGCTCACCGGCCGGATCTAATGAAAAACTGTTTTTT. Protein product: CASSPAGSNEKLFF.

V gene TRBV10-3 combines with J gene TRBJ2-3; TRBD1 matches 10 bases. Unmatched junction bases numbered 8, after V lost 11 bases and J lost 3 bases. Germline CDR1 and CDR2: ENHRY and SYGVKD. This CDR3 is built from 14 residues. The CDR3 sequence: CALRPGQGTDTQYF. CDR3 sequence (DNA): TGTGCCCTACGCCCGGGACAGGGGACAGATACGCAGTATTTT.

This clone appeared a single time. The chain links TRBV2 to TRBJ2-2; TRBD1 agrees at 10 bases. From germline, CDR1 is SNHLY and CDR2 FYNNEI. Unmatched junction bases numbered 4, after V lost 5 bases and J lost 7 bases. CDR3 length equals 14 residues. CDR3 sequence: CASSSRDRGGELFF. CDR3 in DNA: TGTGCCAGCAGTTCCCGGGACAGGGGCGGGGAGCTGTTTTTT.

This clone occurred a few times. This chain uses TRBV29-1 with TRBJ1-1; no reliable D call. Trimming took 6 bases from V and 0 from J, leaving 11 bases between them. Germline CDR1 and CDR2: SQVTM and ANQGSEA. The CDR3 extends over 13 amino acids. The CDR3 sequence: CSVEAPLNTEAFF. The CDR3 coding sequence is TGCAGCGTGGAGGCACCTTTGAACACTGAAGCTTTCTTT.